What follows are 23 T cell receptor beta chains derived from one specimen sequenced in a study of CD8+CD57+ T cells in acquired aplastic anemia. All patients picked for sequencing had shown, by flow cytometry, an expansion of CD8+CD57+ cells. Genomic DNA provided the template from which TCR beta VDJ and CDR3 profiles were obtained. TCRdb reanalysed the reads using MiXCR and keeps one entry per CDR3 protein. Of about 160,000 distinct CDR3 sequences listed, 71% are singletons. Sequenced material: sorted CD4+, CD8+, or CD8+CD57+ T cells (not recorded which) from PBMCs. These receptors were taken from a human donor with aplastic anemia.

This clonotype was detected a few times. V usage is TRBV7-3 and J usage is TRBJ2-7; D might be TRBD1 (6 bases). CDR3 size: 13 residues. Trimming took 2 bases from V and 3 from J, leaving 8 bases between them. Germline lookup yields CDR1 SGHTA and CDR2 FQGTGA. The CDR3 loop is CASSLQGGYEQYF. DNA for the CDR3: TGTGCCAGCAGCTTACAAGGGGGCTACGAGCAGTACTTC. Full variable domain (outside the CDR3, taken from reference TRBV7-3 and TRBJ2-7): GAGVSQTPSNKVTEKGKYVELRCDPISGHTALYWYRQSLGQGPEFLIYFQGTGAADDSGLPNDRFFAVRPEGSVSTLKIQRTERGDSAVYLCASSLQGGYEQYFGPGTRLTVT.

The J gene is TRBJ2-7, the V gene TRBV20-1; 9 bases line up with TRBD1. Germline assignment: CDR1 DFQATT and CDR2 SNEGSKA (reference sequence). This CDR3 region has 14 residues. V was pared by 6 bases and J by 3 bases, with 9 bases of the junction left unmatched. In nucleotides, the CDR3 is TGCAGTGCCGAAATGACGGGACAGGGCTACGAGCAGTACTTC. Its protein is CSAEMTGQGYEQYF.

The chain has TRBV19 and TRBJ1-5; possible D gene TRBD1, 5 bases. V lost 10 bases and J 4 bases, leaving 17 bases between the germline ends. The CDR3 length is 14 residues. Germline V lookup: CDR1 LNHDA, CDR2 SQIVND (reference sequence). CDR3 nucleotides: TGTGCCACCGAGCGGTGGGGGGGTAATCAGCCCCAGCATTTT. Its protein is CATERWGGNQPQHF.

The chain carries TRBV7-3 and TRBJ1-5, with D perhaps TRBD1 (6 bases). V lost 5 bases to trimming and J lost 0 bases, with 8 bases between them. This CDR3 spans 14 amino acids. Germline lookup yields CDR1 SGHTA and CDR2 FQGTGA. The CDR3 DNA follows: TGTGCCAGCAGCGAGACAGGTAGCAATCAGCCCCAGCATTTT. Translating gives CASSETGSNQPQHF.

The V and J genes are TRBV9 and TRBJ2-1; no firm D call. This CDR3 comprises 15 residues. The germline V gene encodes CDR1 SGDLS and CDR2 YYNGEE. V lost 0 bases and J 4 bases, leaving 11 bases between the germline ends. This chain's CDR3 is CASSVVPSLYNEQFF. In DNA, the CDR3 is TGTGCCAGCAGCGTAGTGCCTAGTCTATACAATGAGCAGTTCTTC.

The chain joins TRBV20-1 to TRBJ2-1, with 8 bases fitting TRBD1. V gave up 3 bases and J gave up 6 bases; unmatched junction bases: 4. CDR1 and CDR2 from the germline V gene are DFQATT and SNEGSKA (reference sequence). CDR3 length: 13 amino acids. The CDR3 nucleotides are TGCAGTGCTAGGACAGGGGACCGCAATGAGCAGTTCTTC. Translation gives CSARTGDRNEQFF.

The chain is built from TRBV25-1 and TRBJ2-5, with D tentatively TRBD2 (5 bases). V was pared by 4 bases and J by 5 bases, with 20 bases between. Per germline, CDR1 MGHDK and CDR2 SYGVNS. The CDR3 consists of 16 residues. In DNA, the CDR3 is TGTGCCAGCAGTGGATTCGAGGGCCCGGATTGGGAGACCCAGTACTTC. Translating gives CASSGFEGPDWETQYF.

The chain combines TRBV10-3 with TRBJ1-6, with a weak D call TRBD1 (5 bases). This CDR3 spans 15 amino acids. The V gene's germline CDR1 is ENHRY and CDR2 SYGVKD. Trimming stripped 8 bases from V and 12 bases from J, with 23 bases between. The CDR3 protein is CAIGTEATEIQPLHF. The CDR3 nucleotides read TGTGCCATCGGGACTGAAGCGACGGAGATTCAACCCCTCCACTTT.

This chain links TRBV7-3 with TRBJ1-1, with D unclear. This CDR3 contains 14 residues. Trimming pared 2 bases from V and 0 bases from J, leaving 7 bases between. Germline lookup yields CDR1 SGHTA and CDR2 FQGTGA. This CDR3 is CASSLGSMNTEAFF. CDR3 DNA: TGTGCCAGCAGCTTAGGCAGCATGAACACTGAAGCTTTCTTT. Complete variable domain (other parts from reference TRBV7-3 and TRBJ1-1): GAGVSQTPSNKVTEKGKYVELRCDPISGHTALYWYRQSLGQGPEFLIYFQGTGAADDSGLPNDRFFAVRPEGSVSTLKIQRTERGDSAVYLCASSLGSMNTEAFFGQGTRLTVV.

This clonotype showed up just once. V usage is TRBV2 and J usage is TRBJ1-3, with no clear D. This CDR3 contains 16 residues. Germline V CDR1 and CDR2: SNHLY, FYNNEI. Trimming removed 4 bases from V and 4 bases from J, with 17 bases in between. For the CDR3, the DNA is TGTGCCAGCAGTGTAGTAGATACCCTCATCGGAAACACCATATATTTT. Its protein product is CASSVVDTLIGNTIYF.

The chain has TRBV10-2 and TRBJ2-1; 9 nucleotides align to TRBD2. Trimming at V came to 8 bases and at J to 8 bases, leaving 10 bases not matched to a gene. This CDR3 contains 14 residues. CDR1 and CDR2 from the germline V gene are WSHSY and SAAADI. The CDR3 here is CASLTSGFGHEQFF. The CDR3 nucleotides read TGCGCCAGCCTCACTAGCGGGTTTGGCCATGAGCAGTTCTTC.

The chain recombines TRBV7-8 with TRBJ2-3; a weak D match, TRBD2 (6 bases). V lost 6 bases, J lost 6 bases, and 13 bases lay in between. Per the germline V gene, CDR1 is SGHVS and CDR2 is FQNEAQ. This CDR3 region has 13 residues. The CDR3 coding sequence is TGTGCCAGCAGGCAACGTGGGGGGGATACGCAGTATTTT. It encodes CASRQRGGDTQYF.

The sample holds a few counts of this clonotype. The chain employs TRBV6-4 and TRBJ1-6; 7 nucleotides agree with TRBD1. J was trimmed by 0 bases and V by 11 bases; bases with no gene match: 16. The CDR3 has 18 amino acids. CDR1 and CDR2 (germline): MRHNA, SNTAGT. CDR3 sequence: CAVTLDRDWSSYNSPLHF. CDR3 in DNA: TGTGCCGTGACCCTAGACAGGGACTGGAGCTCCTATAATTCACCCCTCCACTTT.

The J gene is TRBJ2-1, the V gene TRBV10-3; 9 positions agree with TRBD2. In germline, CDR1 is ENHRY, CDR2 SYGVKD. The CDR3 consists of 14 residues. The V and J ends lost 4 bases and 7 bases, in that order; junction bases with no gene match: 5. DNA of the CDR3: TGTGCCATCAGTGTCCGCGGGGGGGCAAATGAGCAGTTCTTC. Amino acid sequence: CAISVRGGANEQFF.

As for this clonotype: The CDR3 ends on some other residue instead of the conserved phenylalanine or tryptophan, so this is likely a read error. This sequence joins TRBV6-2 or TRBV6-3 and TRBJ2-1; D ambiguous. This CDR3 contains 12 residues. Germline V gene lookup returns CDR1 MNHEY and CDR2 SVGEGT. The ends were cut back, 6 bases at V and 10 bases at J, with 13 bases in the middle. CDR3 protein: CASSLPTWEQFL. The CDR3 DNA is TGTGCCAGCAGCCTGCCTACTTGGGAGCAGTTCCTC.

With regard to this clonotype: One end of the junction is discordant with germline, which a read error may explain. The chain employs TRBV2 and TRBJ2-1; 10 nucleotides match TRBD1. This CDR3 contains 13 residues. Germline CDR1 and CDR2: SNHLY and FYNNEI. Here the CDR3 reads CASSELPGQGSHF. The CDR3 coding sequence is TGTGCCAGCAGTGAACTTCCGGGACAGGGGTCGCATTTC.

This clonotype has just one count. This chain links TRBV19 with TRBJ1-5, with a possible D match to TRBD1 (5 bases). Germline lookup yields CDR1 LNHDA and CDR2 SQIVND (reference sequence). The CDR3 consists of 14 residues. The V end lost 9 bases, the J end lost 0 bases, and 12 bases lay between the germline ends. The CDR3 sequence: CASSNQGSNQPQHF. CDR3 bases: TGTGCCAGCTCCAATCAGGGTAGCAATCAGCCCCAGCATTTT.

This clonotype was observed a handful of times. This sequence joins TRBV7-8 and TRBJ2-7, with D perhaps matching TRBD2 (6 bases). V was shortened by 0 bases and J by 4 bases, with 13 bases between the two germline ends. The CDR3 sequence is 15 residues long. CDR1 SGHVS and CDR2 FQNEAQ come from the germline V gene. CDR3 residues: CASSLAQGGRYEQYF. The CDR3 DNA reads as TGTGCCAGCAGCTTAGCGCAGGGAGGACGATACGAGCAGTACTTC.

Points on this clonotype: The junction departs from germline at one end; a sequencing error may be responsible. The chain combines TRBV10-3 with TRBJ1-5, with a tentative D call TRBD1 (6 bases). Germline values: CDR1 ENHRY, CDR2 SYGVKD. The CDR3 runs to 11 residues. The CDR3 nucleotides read TGTGCCAGCAGTGTGGAACAGGGCCAGCATTTT. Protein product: CASSVEQGQHF.

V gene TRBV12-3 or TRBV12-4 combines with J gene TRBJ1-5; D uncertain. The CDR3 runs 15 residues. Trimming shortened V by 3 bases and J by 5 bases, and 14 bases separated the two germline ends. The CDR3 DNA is TGTGCCAGCAGTTTGGGCATCTCCTACCATCAGCCCCAGCATTTT. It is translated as CASSLGISYHQPQHF.

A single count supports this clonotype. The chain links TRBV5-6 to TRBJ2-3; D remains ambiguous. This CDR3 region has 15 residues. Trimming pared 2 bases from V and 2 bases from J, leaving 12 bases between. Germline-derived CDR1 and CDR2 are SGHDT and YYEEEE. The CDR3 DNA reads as TGTGCCAGCAGCTTTACCTACAGACACACAGATACGCAGTATTTT. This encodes CASSFTYRHTDTQYF. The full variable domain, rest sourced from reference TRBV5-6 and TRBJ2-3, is DAGVTQSPTHLIKTRGQQVTLRCSPKSGHDTVSWYQQALGQGPQFIFQYYEEEERQRGNFPDRFSGHQFPNYSSELNVNALLLGDSALYLCASSFTYRHTDTQYFGPGTRLTVL.

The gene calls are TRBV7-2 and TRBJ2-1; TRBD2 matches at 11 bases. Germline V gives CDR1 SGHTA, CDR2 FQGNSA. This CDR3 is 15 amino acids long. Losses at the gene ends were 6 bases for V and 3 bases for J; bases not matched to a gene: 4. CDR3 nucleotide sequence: TGTGCCAGCAGGTCTAGCGGGAGGTTCTACAATGAGCAGTTCTTC. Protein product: CASRSSGRFYNEQFF.

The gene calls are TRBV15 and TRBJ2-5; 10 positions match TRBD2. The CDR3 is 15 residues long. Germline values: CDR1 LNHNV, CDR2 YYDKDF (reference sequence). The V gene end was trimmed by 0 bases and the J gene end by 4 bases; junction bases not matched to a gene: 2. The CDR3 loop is CATSREAGGIETQYF. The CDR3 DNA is TGTGCCACCAGCAGAGAAGCGGGAGGGATAGAGACCCAGTACTTC.